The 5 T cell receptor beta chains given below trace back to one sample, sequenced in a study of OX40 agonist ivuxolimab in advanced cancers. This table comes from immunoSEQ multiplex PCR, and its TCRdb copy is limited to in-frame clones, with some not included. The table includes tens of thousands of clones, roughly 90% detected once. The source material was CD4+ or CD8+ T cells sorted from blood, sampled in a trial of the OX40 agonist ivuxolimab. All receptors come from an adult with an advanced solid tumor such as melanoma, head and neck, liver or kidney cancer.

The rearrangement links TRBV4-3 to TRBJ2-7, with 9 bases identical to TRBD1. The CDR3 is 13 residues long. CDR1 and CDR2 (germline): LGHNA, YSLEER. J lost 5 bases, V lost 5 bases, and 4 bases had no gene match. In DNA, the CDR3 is TGCGCCAGCAGCACCCGACAGGGGGACGAGCAGTACTTC. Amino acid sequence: CASSTRQGDEQYF.

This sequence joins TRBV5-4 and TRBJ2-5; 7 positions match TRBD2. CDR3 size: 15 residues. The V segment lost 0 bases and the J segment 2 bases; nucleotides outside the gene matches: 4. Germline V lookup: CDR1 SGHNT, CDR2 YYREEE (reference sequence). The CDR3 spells CASSLAWGGQETQYF. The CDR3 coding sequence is TGTGCCAGCAGCTTGGCCTGGGGGGGGCAAGAGACCCAGTACTTC.

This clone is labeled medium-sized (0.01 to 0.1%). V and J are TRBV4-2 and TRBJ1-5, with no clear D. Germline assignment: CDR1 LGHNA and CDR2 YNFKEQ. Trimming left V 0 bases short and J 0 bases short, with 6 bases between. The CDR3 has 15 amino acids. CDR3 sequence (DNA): TGTGCCAGCAGCCAAGAATTGCCTAGCAATCAGCCCCAGCATTTT. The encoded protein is CASSQELPSNQPQHF.

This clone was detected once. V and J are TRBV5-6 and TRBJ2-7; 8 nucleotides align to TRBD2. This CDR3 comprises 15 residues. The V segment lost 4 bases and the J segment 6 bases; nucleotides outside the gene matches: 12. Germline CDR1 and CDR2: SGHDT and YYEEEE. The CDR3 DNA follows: TGTGCCAGCAGCCCGGGGACTAGGCACGTTCTCGAGCAGTACGTC. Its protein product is CASSPGTRHVLEQYV.

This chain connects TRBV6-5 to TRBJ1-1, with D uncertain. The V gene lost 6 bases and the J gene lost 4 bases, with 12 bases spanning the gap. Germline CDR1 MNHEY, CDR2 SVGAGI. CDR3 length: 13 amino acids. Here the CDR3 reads CASRLGRSTEAFF. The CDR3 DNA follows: TGTGCCAGCAGGCTTGGGAGGTCCACTGAAGCTTTCTTT.